The 17 T cell receptor beta chains below all came from one sample that was sequenced in a study of T cell changes during pregnancy in multiple sclerosis. Produced via immunoSEQ multiplex PCR; TCRdb's table is partial and in-frame only. The table includes some 70,000 clones, 91% detected once. Specimen: peripheral blood, collected in the first trimester of pregnancy. The receptors were sampled from a female donor with multiple sclerosis, enrolled in a pregnancy study.

The rearrangement joins TRBV15 to TRBJ1-2; tentatively, D is TRBD1 (5 bases). This CDR3 contains 15 residues. The V and J ends lost 0 bases and 5 bases respectively, with 13 bases between them. Per the germline V gene, CDR1 is LNHNV and CDR2 is YYDKDF (reference sequence). The CDR3 region is CATSRDRGLPYGYTF. The CDR3 DNA is TGTGCCACCAGCAGAGATAGGGGACTACCTTATGGCTACACCTTC.

V gene TRBV13 combines with J gene TRBJ2-7; 12 nucleotides agree with TRBD2. Trimming cost V 3 bases and J 0 bases; bases outside gene matches: 9. The CDR3 runs to 18 residues. Germline V gene sequence: CDR1 PRHDT, CDR2 FYEKMQ (reference sequence). The CDR3 region has the DNA TGTGCCAGCAGCTTTTCCCAAGGACTAGCGGGACTCTCCTACGAGCAGTACTTC. Protein sequence: CASSFSQGLAGLSYEQYF.

V usage is TRBV9 and J usage is TRBJ1-5; D remains ambiguous. Germline CDR1 SGDLS, CDR2 YYNGEE. V was clipped by 2 bases and J by 6 bases, with 12 bases between them. CDR3 length: 14 amino acids. The CDR3 loop reads CASSVNPEGQPQHF. The CDR3 DNA sequence: TGTGCCAGCAGCGTTAACCCGGAGGGTCAGCCCCAGCATTTT.

Only a few counts were recorded for this clone. V and J are TRBV10-1 and TRBJ1-3, with 8 bases that match TRBD1. The CDR3 spans 15 residues. J lost 5 bases, V lost 2 bases, and 5 bases had no gene match. The germline V gene encodes CDR1 WNHNN and CDR2 SYGVQD (reference sequence). The CDR3 loop is CASSELQGGRNTIYF. The CDR3 DNA is TGCGCCAGCAGTGAGCTACAGGGGGGGAGAAACACCATATATTTT.

The rearrangement joins TRBV7-8 to TRBJ1-1, with no clear D. Germline CDR1 SGHVS, CDR2 FQNEAQ. V was pared by 2 bases and J by 6 bases, with 13 bases between. This CDR3 is 14 amino acids long. The CDR3: CASSLITRAAEAFF. The CDR3 nucleotides are TGTGCCAGCAGCTTAATAACGAGGGCCGCTGAAGCTTTCTTT. Full variable domain (rest looked up from reference TRBV7-8 and TRBJ1-1): GAGVSQSPRYKVAKRGQDVALRCDPISGHVSLFWYQQALGQGPEFLTYFQNEAQLDKSGLPSDRFFAERPEGSVSTLKIQRTQQEDSAVYLCASSLITRAAEAFFGQGTRLTVV.

The V and J genes are TRBV30 and TRBJ2-5, with D unclear. V lost 3 bases to trimming and J lost 3 bases, with 5 bases between them. The CDR3 has 11 amino acids. Germline assignment: CDR1 GTSNPN and CDR2 SVGIG (reference sequence). The CDR3 sequence is CAWRPKETQYF. The CDR3, as DNA: TGTGCCTGGAGACCTAAAGAGACCCAGTACTTC.

This chain joins TRBV2 and TRBJ1-2, with 7 bases fitting TRBD1. Per germline, CDR1 SNHLY and CDR2 FYNNEI. This CDR3 comprises 12 residues. V gave up 7 bases and J gave up 6 bases; unmatched junction bases: 5. The CDR3, as DNA: TGTGCCAGCAAAGACAGGGTTGATGGCTACACCTTC. This codes for CASKDRVDGYTF.

For the CDR3, the DNA is TGTGCCAGTACCGAACAAGGGACAGGGGGTCAGCCCCAGCATTTT. This translates into CASTEQGTGGQPQHF. The chain combines TRBV19 with TRBJ1-5, with 11 nucleotides matching TRBD1. The V segment lost 7 bases and the J segment 6 bases; nucleotides outside the gene matches: 8. The CDR3 loop spans 15 amino acids. The germline gives CDR1 LNHDA, CDR2 SQIVND (reference sequence).

The chain links TRBV7-9 to TRBJ2-7; possible D gene TRBD2, 6 bases. The V end lost 0 bases, the J end lost 3 bases, and 12 bases lay between the germline ends. The CDR3 extends over 15 amino acids. Germline CDR1 SEHNR, CDR2 FQNEAQ (reference sequence). CDR3 sequence reads: CASSLAGGGYYEQYF. The CDR3 region has the DNA TGTGCCAGCAGCTTAGCTGGTGGGGGGTACTACGAGCAGTACTTC.

V and J are TRBV5-4 and TRBJ2-5; possible D gene TRBD1, 6 bases. V shed 1 base and J shed 5 bases, with 12 bases lying between them. Germline lookup yields CDR1 SGHNT and CDR2 YYREEE (reference sequence). The CDR3 is made up of 14 amino acids. CDR3 coding DNA: TGTGCCAGCAGCTTGCAGGTGGGGGCCGAGACCCAGTACTTC. Translation: CASSLQVGAETQYF. Using reference TRBV5-4 and TRBJ2-5 for the parts outside the CDR3, the full variable domain is ETGVTQSPTHLIKTRGQQVTLRCSSQSGHNTVSWYQQALGQGPQFIFQYYREEENGRGNFPPRFSGLQFPNYSSELNVNALELDDSALYLCASSLQVGAETQYFGPGTRLLVL.

The V and J genes are TRBV2 and TRBJ2-7, with TRBD2 matching 8 bases. CDR1 and CDR2 from the germline V gene are SNHLY and FYNNEI. V lost 6 bases, J lost 5 bases, and 18 bases stayed unmatched. CDR3 length: 17 residues. This chain's CDR3 is CASSPPFPGGATNEQYF. CDR3 in DNA: TGTGCCAGCAGCCCACCCTTTCCCGGGGGGGCCACTAACGAGCAGTACTTC.

V gene TRBV30 combines with J gene TRBJ1-6; perhaps TRBD1 as D (5 bases). Trimming shortened V by 1 base and J by 13 bases, and 17 bases separated the two germline ends. This CDR3 comprises 14 residues. The V gene's germline CDR1 is GTSNPN and CDR2 SVGIG (reference sequence). CDR3 sequence: CAWSASGGKSPLHF. The CDR3 DNA reads TGTGCCTGGAGTGCCAGCGGGGGGAAGTCGCCCCTCCACTTT.

For the CDR3, the DNA is TGTGCCAGCAGCCCCACCCGGGGAGGTACCTACAATGAGCAGTTCTTC. Translation: CASSPTRGGTYNEQFF. The genes are TRBV7-3 and TRBJ2-1, with a weak D call TRBD2 (6 bases). The CDR3 sequence is 16 residues long. Trimming took 5 bases from V and 2 from J, leaving 16 bases between them. CDR1 is SGHTA and CDR2 is FQGTGA in the germline V gene. The full variable domain, its missing parts supplied by reference TRBV7-3 and TRBJ2-1, is GAGVSQTPSNKVTEKGKYVELRCDPISGHTALYWYRQSLGQGPEFLIYFQGTGAADDSGLPNDRFFAVRPEGSVSTLKIQRTERGDSAVYLCASSPTRGGTYNEQFFGPGTRLTVL.

The chain recombines TRBV4-1 with TRBJ2-3; TRBD2 matches at 8 bases. Per germline, CDR1 MGHRA and CDR2 YSYEKL. V shed 0 bases and J 2 bases; nucleotides not matched to a gene: 16. The CDR3 sequence is 20 residues long. CDR3 in DNA: TGCGCCAGCAGCCAAGATCCTCGGGGGGGCCTCGGGCTTTTCACAGATACGCAGTATTTT. As protein: CASSQDPRGGLGLFTDTQYF.

The chain employs TRBV27 and TRBJ1-5, with D possibly TRBD1 on 6 matching bases. Germline loops: CDR1 MNHEY, CDR2 SMNVEV (reference sequence). The CDR3 extends over 14 amino acids. Trimming took off 2 bases at V and 7 bases at J, with 12 bases between the two ends. The CDR3 loop is CASSLVRGRQPQHF. The CDR3 DNA follows: TGTGCCAGCAGTTTAGTGCGGGGGCGGCAGCCCCAGCATTTT.

The gene calls are TRBV5-1 and TRBJ2-7, with 10 bases matching TRBD2. CDR3 size: 15 residues. V was pared by 1 base and J by 2 bases, with 3 bases of the junction left unmatched. Germline assignment: CDR1 SGHRS and CDR2 YFSETQ. The CDR3 loop reads CASSLTSGTPYEQYF. DNA of the CDR3: TGCGCCAGCAGCTTGACTAGCGGGACCCCCTACGAGCAGTACTTC.

The V call is TRBV6-1, the J call TRBJ2-5; 9 bases match TRBD2. Germline V lookup: CDR1 MNHNS, CDR2 SASEGT. The CDR3 is 14 amino acids. Losses at the gene ends were 1 base for V and 5 bases for J; bases not matched to a gene: 2. This CDR3 is CASSEGAGGETQYF. The CDR3, as DNA: TGTGCCAGCAGTGAAGGGGCGGGAGGGGAGACCCAGTACTTC.